The next 8 T cell receptor beta chains were all read from a single sample in a study of memory CD4+ T cells and cytomegalovirus serostatus. Single viable CD3+CD4+CD8-CD45RO+ cells were sorted as the memory CD4+ T cells. Data came from immunoSEQ multiplex PCR; TCRdb stores just in-frame clones and leaves some out. The repertoire holds approximately 61,000 clones, with about three quarters as singletons. The sample was memory CD4+ T cells from blood. These receptors came from an adult in good health and CMV-seronegative. Some clones in this sample may be carry-over from other donors' samples.

The CDR3 loop is CASSSRARGYTF. The CDR3 region has the DNA TGTGCCAGCAGCTCTAGGGCGAGGGGCTACACCTTC. The chain is built from TRBV7-2 and TRBJ1-2; the D is unclear. Trimming shortened V by 4 bases and J by 8 bases, and 11 bases separated the two germline ends. Germline V gene lookup returns CDR1 SGHTA and CDR2 FQGNSA. The CDR3 has 12 amino acids.

This chain links TRBV19 with TRBJ2-6, with D possibly TRBD2 on 5 matching bases. Trimming stripped 3 bases from V and 4 bases from J, with 13 bases between. This CDR3 has 16 residues. CDR1 is LNHDA and CDR2 is SQIVND in the germline V gene (reference sequence). Written as DNA, the CDR3 is TGTGCCAGTAGTATGGTCCCCTCGGGGGGGGCCAACGTCCTGACTTTC. This translates into CASSMVPSGGANVLTF.

The V call is TRBV27, the J call TRBJ1-2; D unresolved. CDR1 is MNHEY and CDR2 is SMNVEV in the germline V gene (reference sequence). V dropped 6 bases and J dropped 1 base, with 24 bases sitting between them. The CDR3 has 18 residues. The CDR3 spells CASSPFLRDEWDNYGYTF. DNA for the CDR3: TGTGCCAGCAGCCCCTTCCTCCGGGATGAGTGGGATAACTATGGCTACACCTTC.

The chain uses TRBV4-3 and TRBJ1-1; D is perhaps TRBD1 (5 bases). V gave up 1 base and J gave up 6 bases, with 9 bases separating them. The CDR3 consists of 13 residues. CDR1 and CDR2 (germline): LGHNA, YSLEER. The CDR3 sequence: CASSQGRGAEAFF. The CDR3, as DNA: TGCGCCAGCAGCCAAGGAAGAGGGGCTGAAGCTTTCTTT.

With regard to this clone: A read error may account for a junction end that differs from germline. The chain uses TRBV7-7 and TRBJ2-3; TRBD1 matches at 10 bases. From germline, CDR1 is SSHAT and CDR2 FNYEAQ (reference sequence). The CDR3 length is 14 residues. The CDR3 protein is CASSEGQGVDTQYF. In nucleotides, the CDR3 is TGTGCTAGCAGCGAAGGACAGGGGGTAGATACGCAGTATTTT.

CDR3 sequence: CASSELADHNEQFF. Here the CDR3 DNA reads TGTGCCAGCAGTGAACTAGCGGATCACAATGAGCAGTTCTTC. V usage is TRBV6-1 and J usage is TRBJ2-1, with 7 bases fitting TRBD2. Germline V CDR1 and CDR2: MNHNS, SASEGT. CDR3 length: 14 residues. V lost 2 bases to trimming and J lost 5 bases; unmatched junction nucleotides: 3.

The rearrangement uses TRBV5-1 and TRBJ2-7; tentatively, D is TRBD2 (5 bases). Trimming cost V 4 bases and J 11 bases, with 22 bases left between them. Per germline, CDR1 SGHRS and CDR2 YFSETQ. The CDR3 is 14 amino acids. CDR3 coding DNA: TGCGCCAGCAGCCCGGACGGTGCCGGGGTCAACAAGTACTTC. Its protein is CASSPDGAGVNKYF.

The chain recombines TRBV5-8 with TRBJ2-7; possibly TRBD1 for D (5 bases). Trimming left V 1 base short and J 4 bases short, with 15 bases between. Germline V gene data show CDR1 as SGHTS and CDR2 as YDEGEE. The CDR3 consists of 15 residues. The chain's CDR3 is CASSLFAGYRYEQYF. For the CDR3, the DNA is TGTGCCAGCAGCTTGTTCGCAGGGTATAGATACGAGCAGTACTTC.